The 7 T cell receptor beta chains below come from one sample, sequenced in a study of cytomegalovirus exposure and HLA in healthy donors. It was with 60 Vbeta and 13 Jbeta primers that the PCR ran. Produced via immunoSEQ multiplex PCR; TCRdb's table is partial and in-frame only. The sample has 150,000 to 200,000 clones; approximately 83% are singletons. The specimen sequenced was PBMCs. These receptors came from a man younger than 30 in good health and CMV-seropositive.

Here the CDR3 DNA reads TGTGCCAGTAGTATCACAGCTAATGAAAAACTGTTTTTT. This translates into CASSITANEKLFF. The chain has TRBV19 and TRBJ1-4; D is ambiguous. Germline-derived CDR1 and CDR2 are LNHDA and SQIVND (reference sequence). This CDR3 is built from 13 residues. V lost 3 bases, J lost 3 bases, and 5 bases lay in between. The entire variable domain, with the rest obtained from reference TRBV19 and TRBJ1-4, is as follows: DGGITQSPKYLFRKEGQNVTLSCEQNLNHDAMYWYRQDPGQGLRLIYYSQIVNDFQKGDIAEGYSVSREKKESFPLTVTSAQKNPTAFYLCASSITANEKLFFGSGTQLSVL.

CDR3 in DNA: TGTGCCAGCTCTCCCCAGGTGGAAGATACGCAGTATTTT. Protein sequence: CASSPQVEDTQYF. This rearrangement joins TRBV18 to TRBJ2-3, with unresolved D. V lost 6 bases, J lost 5 bases, and 12 bases lay in between. There are 13 residues in the CDR3. Germline loops: CDR1 KGHSH, CDR2 LQKENI.

The chain combines TRBV27 with TRBJ2-7, with 8 bases aligning to TRBD1. The CDR3 spans 15 residues. J was trimmed by 1 base and V by 4 bases; bases with no gene match: 6. CDR1 is MNHEY, CDR2 SMNVEV, per germline (reference sequence). The CDR3 coding sequence is TGTGCCAGCAGTTCCGACGGACAGGGTTCCTACGAGCAGTACTTC. Protein sequence: CASSSDGQGSYEQYF.

V gene TRBV9 combines with J gene TRBJ2-1, with D perhaps matching TRBD2 (6 bases). Germline lookup yields CDR1 SGDLS and CDR2 YYNGEE. This CDR3 has 16 amino acids. Trimming took 4 bases from V and 0 from J, leaving 14 bases between them. The CDR3 DNA reads TGTGCCAGCAGCCCTTTTGGCGGGGTCTCCTACAATGAGCAGTTCTTC. This translates into CASSPFGGVSYNEQFF. The complete variable domain, with remaining parts taken from reference TRBV9 and TRBJ2-1, reads DSGVTQTPKHLITATGQRVTLRCSPRSGDLSVYWYQQSLDQGLQFLIQYYNGEERAKGNILERFSAQQFPDLHSELNLSSLELGDSALYFCASSPFGGVSYNEQFFGPGTRLTVL.

The chain carries TRBV2 and TRBJ1-1, with 7 bases fitting TRBD1. After removal of 7 bases from V and 10 bases from J, the junction contained 9 bases not matched to a gene. Germline V gene data show CDR1 as SNHLY and CDR2 as FYNNEI. CDR3 length equals 12 residues. The CDR3 is CASNRQGPRAFF. In nucleotides, the CDR3 is TGTGCCAGCAACCGACAGGGACCACGAGCTTTCTTT.

This clone was seen a handful of times. The V gene is TRBV6-5, the J gene TRBJ1-1, with D tentatively TRBD1 (6 bases). The CDR3 is 14 residues long. Between the trimmed V and J ends, which lost 4 bases and 2 bases, there was a span of 11 bases. CDR1 is MNHEY, CDR2 SVGAGI, per germline. The DNA of the CDR3 is TGTGCCAGCAGTTGGGCAGGGGCCAACACTGAAGCTTTCTTT. This codes for CASSWAGANTEAFF.

This clone was detected once. The chain couples TRBV19 to TRBJ2-7; D gene ambiguous. Germline V gene lookup returns CDR1 LNHDA and CDR2 SQIVND (reference sequence). The CDR3 loop spans 15 amino acids. V dropped 1 base and J dropped 0 bases, with 10 bases sitting between them. The CDR3 nucleotides read TGTGCCAGTAGTATAGGTGAAGCAAGCTCCTACGAGCAGTACTTC. Translating gives CASSIGEASSYEQYF.